This TCR beta chain was captured by sequencing in a study of blood T cell repertoires in COVID-19. Generated by immunoSEQ multiplex PCR, the TCRdb table keeps only in-frame clones and is missing some. The table includes approximately 50,000 clones, approximately 82% detected once. The CDR3 runs 14 residues. The germline V gene has CDR1 MDHEN and CDR2 SYDVKM. V shed 3 bases and J shed 2 bases, with 7 bases lying between them. This TCR was sampled from a human donor in a cohort sampled during active COVID-19. V is TRBV28 and J is TRBJ1-4; D ambiguous. The specimen sequenced was peripheral blood. CDR3 nucleotides: TGTGCCAGCAGTTTGCAGTTTACTAATGAAAAACTGTTTTTT. It specifies CASSLQFTNEKLFF.